The clone carrying this T cell receptor beta chain was seen more than once but under ten times. The antigen is not known. The V and J ends lost 1 base and 2 bases respectively, with 11 bases between them. CDR3 length equals 15 residues. Germline CDR1 reads SQVTM; CDR2 reads ANQGSEA. The entry originates in a study of cytomegalovirus exposure and HLA in healthy donors. The study ran its PCR with 60 Vbeta and 13 Jbeta primers. The method was immunoSEQ multiplex PCR; TCRdb's version includes in-frame clones alone and lacks a portion of them. The sample records 130,000 or so clones, roughly four fifths being singletons. General study results and limits: There were 150 to 200 TCR beta chains listed as cytomegalovirus-associated.

This clonotype was sampled from a man aged 18 to 29 in good health and CMV-seropositive. The chain carries TRBV29-1 and TRBJ2-2; D is uncertain. The specimen was PBMCs. For the CDR3, the DNA is TGCAGCGTTGAAGCGTCGGAGACTAACACCGGGGAGCTGTTTTTT. It yields the protein CSVEASETNTGELFF.